The next 3 T cell receptor beta chains were all read from a single sample in a study of blood T cell repertoires in COVID-19. The method was immunoSEQ multiplex PCR; TCRdb's version includes in-frame clones alone and lacks a portion of them. The data hold about 130,000 clones, with 70% to 85% observed a single time. What was sequenced was peripheral blood. The receptors here all came from a woman of 80 years or more with acute or convalescent COVID-19.

This chain links TRBV19 with TRBJ1-4; no clear D. The CDR3 runs 17 residues. Germline V gene sequence: CDR1 LNHDA, CDR2 SQIVND (reference sequence). Trimming removed 3 bases at V and 0 bases at J, with 14 bases between. The CDR3 sequence: CASSMEGGFATNEKLFF. CDR3 bases: TGTGCCAGTAGTATGGAGGGAGGATTTGCAACTAATGAAAAACTGTTTTTT.

This clone was recorded a few times. The chain employs TRBV2 and TRBJ1-2; 9 positions agree with TRBD1. V dropped 7 bases and J dropped 4; count of bases not matched to a gene: 4. CDR1 is SNHLY and CDR2 is FYNNEI in the germline V gene. The length of the CDR3 is 13 residues. The CDR3 loop reads CASTVTGGYGYTF. CDR3 DNA sequence: TGTGCCAGCACAGTGACAGGGGGCTATGGCTACACCTTC. The full variable domain, completed using reference TRBV2 and TRBJ1-2, is EPEVTQTPSHQVTQMGQEVILRCVPISNHLYFYWYRQILGQKVEFLVSFYNNEISEKSEIFDDQFSVERPDGSNFTLKIRSTKLEDSAMYFCASTVTGGYGYTFGSGTRLTVV.

The chain combines TRBV5-6 with TRBJ1-4, with D maybe TRBD1 (5 bases). Per the germline V gene, CDR1 is SGHDT and CDR2 is YYEEEE. The CDR3 runs to 16 residues. The V gene lost 4 bases and the J gene lost 7 bases, with 20 bases spanning the gap. The CDR3 region has the DNA TGTGCCAGCAGCCAACACGGGACGGGAGGTTCTGAAAAACTGTTTTTT. Translation gives CASSQHGTGGSEKLFF.